Following are 23 T cell receptor beta chains from one sample sequenced in a study of blood T cells in healthy people across ages. The use of a sample-barcoded 5' primer and a J-beta primer mix characterized a second PCR of roughly 6 to 11 cycles. TCRdb called the 5' RACE reads again in MiXCR, with one record for every CDR3 protein. Found here are some 700,000 distinct CDR3 sequences, roughly 41% of them singletons; the top ten hold about 20%. Sequenced sample: blood. These receptors were collected from a woman in her sixties or seventies in good health.

This clonotype has only a few counts. V gene TRBV20-1 combines with J gene TRBJ1-5; 11 positions match TRBD1. J was trimmed by 3 bases and V by 4 bases; bases with no gene match: 2. This CDR3 spans 14 amino acids. The germline CDR1 and CDR2 sequences are DFQATT and SNEGSKA (reference sequence). The CDR3 nucleotides read TGCAGTGCTACGGGACAGGGGGACAATCAGCCCCAGCATTTT. It yields the protein CSATGQGDNQPQHF.

This clonotype turned up a few times. This chain connects TRBV2 to TRBJ2-5; perhaps TRBD1 as D (5 bases). The germline V gene encodes CDR1 SNHLY and CDR2 FYNNEI. Trimming took off 7 bases at V and 5 bases at J, with 20 bases between the two ends. The CDR3 runs 15 residues. CDR3 sequence: CASTVETAPGETQYF. The CDR3 DNA is TGTGCCAGCACCGTGGAGACAGCCCCCGGGGAGACCCAGTACTTC.

This clonotype was picked up a small number of times. V and J are TRBV13 and TRBJ1-5; D ambiguous. Trimming removed 6 bases at V and 3 bases at J, with 12 bases between. The length of the CDR3 is 14 residues. Per germline, CDR1 PRHDT and CDR2 FYEKMQ (reference sequence). The CDR3: CASSRAGYNQPQHF. The CDR3 region has the DNA TGTGCCAGCAGTAGGGCAGGATACAATCAGCCCCAGCATTTT.

V is TRBV20-1 and J is TRBJ1-6, with TRBD1 identical over 8 bases. V was pared by 6 bases and J by 6 bases, with 7 bases of the junction left unmatched. The CDR3 totals 14 residues. Germline V CDR1 and CDR2: DFQATT, SNEGSKA (reference sequence). CDR3 coding DNA: TGCAGTGCGGATACAGGGGGTAGTAATTCACCCCTCCACTTT. Encoded protein: CSADTGGSNSPLHF.

V and J are TRBV7-9 and TRBJ2-7; 15 positions agree with TRBD2. The CDR3 consists of 17 residues. Germline CDR1 SEHNR, CDR2 FQNEAQ (reference sequence). J lost 2 bases, V lost 8 bases, and 10 bases had no gene match. This CDR3 is CASGGLAGGPATYEQYF. Written as DNA, the CDR3 is TGTGCCAGCGGCGGACTAGCGGGGGGGCCGGCCACCTACGAGCAGTACTTC.

This clonotype came up a few times. The rearrangement uses TRBV6-2 or TRBV6-3 and TRBJ2-1, with 8 bases that match TRBD2. V was pared by 7 bases and J by 0 bases, with 14 bases of the junction left unmatched. The CDR3 covers 18 residues. Germline V gives CDR1 MNHEY, CDR2 SVGEGT. In DNA, the CDR3 is TGTGCCAGCATTCTCGATCCCCCCAGCGGGAGCTCCTACAATGAGCAGTTCTTC. Translated: CASILDPPSGSSYNEQFF.

V and J are TRBV20-1 and TRBJ1-5; 11 bases are a match to TRBD1. Germline V gene data show CDR1 as DFQATT and CDR2 as SNEGSKA (reference sequence). The CDR3 loop spans 18 amino acids. Trimming took 6 bases from V and 2 from J; bases not matched to a gene: 15. CDR3 coding DNA: TGCAGTGCGATTTCAGGACAGGGGGCCACCCTTGGCAATCAGCCCCAGCATTTT. As protein: CSAISGQGATLGNQPQHF.

The CDR3 loop reads CSAVGRYAFF. The CDR3 coding sequence is TGCAGTGCCGTGGGGAGGTATGCTTTCTTT. V usage is TRBV20-1 and J usage is TRBJ1-1, with unresolved D. Trimming removed 6 bases at V and 11 bases at J, with 13 bases between. The CDR3 extends over 10 amino acids. CDR1 DFQATT and CDR2 SNEGSKA come from the germline V gene (reference sequence).

V is TRBV5-1 and J is TRBJ2-7, with D unresolved. Trimming took 0 bases from V and 0 from J, leaving 10 bases between them. Germline assignment: CDR1 SGHRS and CDR2 YFSETQ. The CDR3 contains 15 residues. CDR3 region: CASSLVSSISYEQYF. Here the CDR3 DNA reads TGCGCCAGCAGCTTGGTTTCCAGCATCTCCTACGAGCAGTACTTC.

This chain connects TRBV10-3 to TRBJ2-2; 12 bases line up with TRBD2. Germline V gene data show CDR1 as ENHRY and CDR2 as SYGVKD. This CDR3 has 15 residues. V lost 5 bases, J lost 4 bases, and 2 bases stayed unmatched. The CDR3 is CAISPSGGATGELFF. The DNA for the CDR3 is TGTGCCATCAGTCCTAGCGGGGGGGCCACCGGGGAGCTGTTTTTT.

Ten or more counts support this clonotype. The rearrangement joins TRBV29-1 to TRBJ2-3; D gene uncertain. With 4 bases removed from V and 4 bases from J, the gap between germline ends came to 18 bases. Per germline, CDR1 SQVTM and CDR2 ANQGSEA. The CDR3 runs to 15 residues. DNA for the CDR3: TGCAGCGTTGGGGGTTTAGGGATCGGCGCAGATACGCAGTATTTT. This encodes CSVGGLGIGADTQYF.

The V gene is TRBV29-1, the J gene TRBJ2-2; D uncertain. V was clipped by 3 bases and J by 2 bases, with 7 bases between them. This CDR3 spans 13 amino acids. Germline-derived CDR1 and CDR2 are SQVTM and ANQGSEA. CDR3 residues: CSVDLSNTGELFF. The DNA of the CDR3 is TGCAGCGTTGATCTCTCTAACACCGGGGAGCTGTTTTTT.

J is TRBJ1-1 and V is TRBV20-1; D is unclear. Trimming cost V 0 bases and J 3 bases, with 8 bases left between them. Per the germline V gene, CDR1 is DFQATT and CDR2 is SNEGSKA (reference sequence). The CDR3 is made up of 13 amino acids. The CDR3 DNA sequence: TGCAGTGCTAGAGATCAATTGGACACTGAAGCTTTCTTT. Its translation: CSARDQLDTEAFF.

The rearrangement uses TRBV30 and TRBJ1-5; D unclear. The CDR3 is 14 residues long. Trimming left V 3 bases short and J 7 bases short, with 16 bases between. The germline V gene has CDR1 GTSNPN and CDR2 SVGIG (reference sequence). The CDR3 here is CAWRGPNRAQPQHF. The CDR3 bases are TGTGCCTGGAGAGGACCCAATAGGGCACAGCCCCAGCATTTT.

J is TRBJ1-6 and V is TRBV3-1, with TRBD1 matching over 9 bases. The CDR3 spans 15 residues. Germline V gives CDR1 LGHDT, CDR2 YNNKEL (reference sequence). V shed 0 bases and J 16 bases; nucleotides not matched to a gene: 10. The CDR3 sequence: CASSQEGTGPRPLHF. The CDR3 DNA is TGTGCCAGCAGCCAAGAGGGGACAGGGCCCAGGCCTCTCCACTTT.

This clonotype was recorded a few times. The rearrangement uses TRBV20-1 and TRBJ2-6; maybe TRBD2 (6 bases). The germline V gene has CDR1 DFQATT and CDR2 SNEGSKA (reference sequence). This CDR3 has 15 residues. V lost 5 bases to trimming and J lost 0 bases, with 11 bases between them. The CDR3 region has the DNA TGCAGTGCTCCACGGGGGATCTCTGGGGCCAACGTCCTGACTTTC. Protein product: CSAPRGISGANVLTF.

This clonotype was recorded many times. The rearrangement uses TRBV14 and TRBJ1-4; D gene ambiguous. Germline lookup yields CDR1 SGHDN and CDR2 FVKESK. The ends were cut back, 1 base at V and 0 bases at J, with 6 bases in the middle. There are 15 residues in the CDR3. The CDR3 DNA reads TGTGCCAGCAGCCAAGGGGATGCAACTAATGAAAAACTGTTTTTT. Its translation: CASSQGDATNEKLFF.

The V gene is TRBV11-1, the J gene TRBJ2-1; TRBD2 agrees at 14 bases. Germline CDR1 and CDR2: SGHAT and FQDESV (reference sequence). Trimming removed 4 bases from V and 9 bases from J; junction bases left unmatched: 8. The CDR3 extends over 16 amino acids. CDR3: CASSSGLAGEGVEQFF. The CDR3 nucleotides read TGTGCCAGCAGCTCGGGACTAGCGGGAGAAGGGGTTGAGCAGTTCTTC.

This rearrangement joins TRBV7-2 to TRBJ2-5, with D perhaps assigned TRBD1 or TRBD2 (5 bases each). Trimming shortened V by 1 base and J by 0 bases, and 9 bases separated the two germline ends. Germline CDR1 reads SGHTA; CDR2 reads FQGNSA. This CDR3 region has 15 residues. The CDR3 region is CASSLDGGNQETQYF. The CDR3 DNA follows: TGTGCCAGCAGCTTAGATGGGGGTAACCAAGAGACCCAGTACTTC. Full variable domain (remainder filled in from reference TRBV7-2 and TRBJ2-5): GAGVSQSPSNKVTEKGKDVELRCDPISGHTALYWYRQSLGQGLEFLIYFQGNSAPDKSGLPSDRFSAERTGGSVSTLTIQRTQQEDSAVYLCASSLDGGNQETQYFGPGTRLLVL.

This clonotype was observed many times. The chain carries TRBV13 and TRBJ2-7; 8 nucleotides agree with TRBD2. CDR1 and CDR2 (germline): PRHDT, FYEKMQ (reference sequence). Unmatched junction bases numbered 7, after V lost 0 bases and J lost 3 bases. The CDR3 has 16 amino acids. The CDR3 loop is CASSLGGGGQLYEQYF. CDR3 DNA: TGTGCCAGCAGCTTAGGCGGGGGGGGCCAACTCTACGAGCAGTACTTC. Full variable domain (missing parts from reference TRBV13 and TRBJ2-7): AAGVIQSPRHLIKEKRETATLKCYPIPRHDTVYWYQQGPGQDPQFLISFYEKMQSDKGSIPDRFSAQQFSDYHSELNMSSLELGDSALYFCASSLGGGGQLYEQYFGPGTRLTVT.

This clonotype came up many times. J is TRBJ2-4 and V is TRBV7-2, with D unresolved. Germline loops: CDR1 SGHTA, CDR2 FQGNSA. Trimming took 1 base from V and 7 from J, leaving 11 bases between them. This CDR3 has 14 amino acids. The CDR3 loop reads CASSLDGVGNIQYF. Written as DNA, the CDR3 is TGTGCCAGCAGCTTAGATGGGGTTGGGAACATTCAGTACTTC.

This clonotype was found a few times. The rearrangement links TRBV5-1 to TRBJ2-7; 7 bases line up with TRBD2. The CDR3 totals 14 residues. Per the germline V gene, CDR1 is SGHRS and CDR2 is YFSETQ. J gave up 6 bases and V 3 bases, and 9 bases lay outside the gene matches. CDR3 in amino acids: CASSSGNAGVEQYF. The DNA for the CDR3 is TGCGCCAGCAGCTCAGGGAATGCGGGAGTCGAGCAGTACTTC.

The rearrangement joins TRBV25-1 to TRBJ1-2, with 7 bases aligning to TRBD1. This CDR3 contains 16 residues. The germline CDR1 and CDR2 sequences are MGHDK and SYGVNS. Unmatched junction bases numbered 10, after V lost 2 bases and J lost 4 bases. CDR3 sequence: CASSEEQGTLVYGYTF. In nucleotides, the CDR3 is TGTGCCAGCAGTGAAGAACAGGGGACACTTGTCTATGGCTACACCTTC.